This T cell receptor (beta chain) was recorded in a study of T cell responses to AZD1222 COVID-19 vaccine. On this clone: Its antigen is still unknown.

Assay: immunoSEQ multiplex PCR; the TCRdb copy retains only in-frame clones and omits some. Of fewer than 85,000 clones detected, about nine tenths appear once; the ten largest clones hold roughly 20%. Germline CDR1 is MNHEY and CDR2 is SVGAGI. The V and J ends lost 0 bases and 0 bases respectively, with 5 bases between them. The CDR3 loop spans 14 amino acids. Points from the study as a whole: Spike-spanning, vaccine-associated CD4 TCRs were dominant at 160-218 and 743-854. Repertoire samples came only from after the peak T cell response.

The chain is built from TRBV6-5 and TRBJ1-1; unclear D gene. This clonotype was obtained from an adult in good health. This sample comprised peripheral blood, obtained on day 0 of AZD1222 vaccination. Here the CDR3 DNA reads TGTGCCAGCAGTTACTCCAGCCTGAACACTGAAGCTTTCTTT. This codes for CASSYSSLNTEAFF.